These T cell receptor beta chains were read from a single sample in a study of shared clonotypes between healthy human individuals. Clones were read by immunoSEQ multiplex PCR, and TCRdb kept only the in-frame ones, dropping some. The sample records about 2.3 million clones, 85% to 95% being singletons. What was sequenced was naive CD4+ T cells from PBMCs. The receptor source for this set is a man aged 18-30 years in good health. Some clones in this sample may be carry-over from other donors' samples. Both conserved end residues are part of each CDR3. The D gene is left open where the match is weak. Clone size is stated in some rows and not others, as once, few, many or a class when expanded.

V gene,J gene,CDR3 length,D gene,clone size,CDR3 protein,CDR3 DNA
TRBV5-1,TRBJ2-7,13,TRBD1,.,CASSFDRDYEQYF,TGCGCCAGCAGCTTCGACAGGGACTACGAGCAGTACTTC
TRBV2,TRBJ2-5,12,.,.,CASRGMQETQYF,TGTGCCAGCAGGGGGATGCAAGAGACCCAGTACTTC
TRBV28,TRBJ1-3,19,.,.,CASSPGRGRGKSSGNTIYF,TGTGCCAGCAGTCCCGGAAGGGGCAGGGGTAAGAGCTCTGGAAACACCATATATTTT
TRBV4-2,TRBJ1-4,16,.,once,CASSQDGGGLNEKLFF,TGTGCCAGCAGCCAAGATGGGGGGGGCCTAAATGAAAAACTGTTTTTT
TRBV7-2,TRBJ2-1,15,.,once,CASSLEWTTPRGQFF,TGTGCCAGCAGCTTAGAATGGACTACCCCGAGGGGTCAGTTCTTC
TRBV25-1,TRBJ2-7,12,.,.,CASISYSYEQYF,TGTGCCAGCATAAGCTATTCCTACGAGCAGTACTTC
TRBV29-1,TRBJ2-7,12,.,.,CSVATPRREQYF,TGCAGCGTTGCCACGCCGCGGCGGGAGCAGTACTTC
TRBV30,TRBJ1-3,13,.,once,CAGRLLSGNTIYF,TGTGCCGGACGATTACTCTCTGGAAACACCATATATTTT
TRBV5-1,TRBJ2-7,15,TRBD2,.,CASSFGLAEVAEQYF,TGCGCCAGCAGCTTCGGACTAGCGGAGGTTGCAGAGCAGTACTTC
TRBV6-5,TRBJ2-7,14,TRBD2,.,CASSYTSGVYEQYF,TGTGCCAGCAGCTACACTAGCGGGGTCTACGAGCAGTACTTC
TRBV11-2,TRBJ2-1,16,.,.,CASSLVPYARSNEQFF,TGTGCCAGCAGCTTAGTGCCTTATGCTAGATCCAATGAGCAGTTCTTC
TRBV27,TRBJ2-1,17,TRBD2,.,CASSSTSGRSSYNEQFF,TGTGCCAGCAGTTCGACTAGCGGGAGGAGCTCCTACAATGAGCAGTTCTTC
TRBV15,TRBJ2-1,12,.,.,CATTGVGLKQFF,TGTGCCACCACCGGGGTAGGGCTTAAGCAGTTCTTC
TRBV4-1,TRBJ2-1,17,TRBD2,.,CASSRGLAGVLGNEQFF,TGCGCCAGCAGCCGAGGACTAGCGGGAGTGTTAGGGAATGAGCAGTTCTTC
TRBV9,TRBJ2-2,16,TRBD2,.,CASSPTGRGNTGELFF,TGTGCCAGCAGCCCCACTGGGAGGGGGAACACCGGGGAGCTGTTTTTT
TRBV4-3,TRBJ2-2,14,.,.,CASSLRPRTGELFF,TGCGCCAGCAGCCTCCGGCCACGAACCGGGGAGCTGTTTTTT